One and the same sample provided the 9 T cell receptor beta chains below, sequenced in a study of beta chain features in type 1 diabetes (dated 2018 in TCRdb). Library generation was performed with the immunoSEQ multiplex PCR assay. The entire amount of isolated RNA was reverse transcribed using the High Capacity cDNA Reverse Transcription Kit, so the sequenced TCRB transcripts were expressed ones. This immuneACCESS table, as held by TCRdb, lists in-frame sequences with V and J called but not all clones. Of the missing ones, under half trace to an unresolved V gene in checked studies; the others have no known cause. The sample table lists fewer than 250,000 clones, over 9.5% of them with a count of one. The ten largest clonotypes hold approximately 0.03% of the sample. The material sequenced was naive CD4+ T cells from blood. Interpreted using the paper, the cell subset or site label stands for: true naive CD4+ T cells. The receptors were gathered from a woman younger than 30 in good health.

Many counts were recorded for this clone. V usage is TRBV30 and J usage is TRBJ2-1; D call uncertain. Deletions cut 3 bases from V and 9 bases from J, with 9 bases between. Looked up from germline, CDR1 is GTSNPN and CDR2 is SVGIG (reference sequence). This CDR3 is built from 11 residues. The DNA of the CDR3 is TGTGCCTGGAGAACAGTGCTTGAGCAGTTCTTC. Amino acid sequence: CAWRTVLEQFF.

This clone was counted only a few times. Other DNA sequences from this sample encode an identical CDR3 as well. The chain links TRBV5-1 to TRBJ2-3, with D perhaps matching TRBD2 (5 bases). The germline CDR1 and CDR2 sequences are SGHRS and YFSETQ. The CDR3 is made up of 13 amino acids. V lost 0 bases to trimming and J lost 3 bases, with 5 bases between them. The CDR3 loop reads CASSLAGTDTQYF. CDR3 nucleotides: TGCGCCAGCAGCTTGGCGGGAACAGATACGCAGTATTTT.

This clone has more than one count but fewer than ten. V usage is TRBV18 and J usage is TRBJ2-5; 7 bases line up with TRBD1. This CDR3 has 15 residues. In germline, CDR1 is KGHSH, CDR2 LQKENI. The V segment lost 4 bases and the J segment 1 base; nucleotides outside the gene matches: 6. CDR3 DNA sequence: TGTGCCAGCTCACGACAGGGAGCTCTCCAAGAGACCCAGTACTTC. Its protein is CASSRQGALQETQYF.

This clone was picked up a small number of times. CDR3 residues: CASSSTPRTGDTEAFF. The CDR3 coding sequence is TGCGCCAGCAGCTCTACGCCCAGGACAGGGGATACTGAAGCTTTCTTT. The V and J genes are TRBV4-1 and TRBJ1-1; TRBD1 matches 9 bases. The CDR3 covers 16 residues. Germline values: CDR1 MGHRA, CDR2 YSYEKL. J gave up 5 bases and V 5 bases, and 12 bases lay outside the gene matches.

This clone was seen repeatedly, ten times or more. This rearrangement joins TRBV29-1 to TRBJ2-7; 11 bases map to TRBD1. CDR1 SQVTM and CDR2 ANQGSEA come from the germline V gene. Trimming took 6 bases from V and 9 from J; bases not matched to a gene: 7. This CDR3 has 12 amino acids. Here the CDR3 DNA reads TGCAGCGTGGGCGGACAGGGGGCGAGGCAGTACTTC. Translating it yields CSVGGQGARQYF.

There are a few counts of this clone. CDR3 bases: TGCGCCAGCAGCCAAGGCCGGCGGAGCTCCTACAATGAGCAGTTCTTC. Amino acids: CASSQGRRSSYNEQFF. The V and J genes are TRBV4-1 and TRBJ2-1; D is unclear. Trimming pared 1 base from V and 0 bases from J, leaving 10 bases between. The CDR3 totals 16 residues. CDR1 MGHRA and CDR2 YSYEKL come from the germline V gene.

The chain links TRBV9 to TRBJ2-3; 7 positions match TRBD1. The CDR3 is made up of 15 amino acids. The V gene end was trimmed by 0 bases and the J gene end by 6 bases; junction bases not matched to a gene: 7. Germline lookup yields CDR1 SGDLS and CDR2 YYNGEE. CDR3 bases: TGTGCCAGCAGCGTAGCCCCCACCAGGGGGGATACGCAGTATTTT. The encoded protein is CASSVAPTRGDTQYF.

The J gene is TRBJ1-4, the V gene TRBV2; D unclear. In germline, CDR1 is SNHLY, CDR2 FYNNEI. V lost 6 bases and J 12 bases, leaving 14 bases between the germline ends. The CDR3 sequence is 12 residues long. In nucleotides, the CDR3 is TGTGCCAGCAGGCCGGACGGGGTAGAACTGTTTTTT. This sequence encodes CASRPDGVELFF.

In its sample, this clone was seen a few times. The rearrangement links TRBV5-8 to TRBJ1-5; D gene ambiguous. Trimming left V 1 base short and J 7 bases short, with 18 bases between. The CDR3 runs to 16 residues. Germline assignment: CDR1 SGHTS and CDR2 YDEGEE. The CDR3 bases are TGTGCCAGCAGCTTGCTTCTCAGCGAGTCGTTCCAGCCCCAGCATTTT. This encodes CASSLLLSESFQPQHF.